One sample yielded the 18 T cell receptor beta chains listed below, sequenced in a study of regulatory T cells in long-lasting Graves disease (dated by TCRdb to about 2021). The library was built by means of multiplex PCR. Instrument used: Illumina HiSeq 4000. iRepertoire HTBI primers and Arm-PCR amplification of CDR3 regions were used to construct TCR beta libraries. TCRdb took the public reads, trimmed them with fastp at Q25, ran MiXCR for clone calling and kept in-frame beta chains. CDR3 protein duplicates are merged, each entry listing the most common genes and DNA. In this sample the table shows about 620,000 distinct CDR3 sequences, about 15% of which occur a single time. The ten largest make up 18% of the sample. The time point label of this sample denotes: newly diagnosed GD, antithyroid drugs for less than 3 months. RNA was extracted from PBMCs in TRIzol for both TCR sequencing and RNA sequencing.

These same records also appear under a second study, on T cells in Graves' hyperthyroidism and ophthalmopathy.

The sequencing here drew on peripheral blood mononuclear cells (PBMCs), taken at new diagnosis, from a patient treated with antithyroid drugs. The receptors originated from a woman under 40 with Graves disease. Donor details come from another sample of the same person, matched by shared clones.

This clonotype was recorded many times. The chain combines TRBV6-5 with TRBJ1-4; D unresolved. The CDR3 loop spans 13 amino acids. Trimming pared 0 bases from V and 6 bases from J, leaving 5 bases between. The germline V gene encodes CDR1 MNHEY and CDR2 SVGAGI. The CDR3 DNA is TGTGCCAGCAGTTACTCGTCATATGAAAAACTGTTTTTT. Translating it yields CASSYSSYEKLFF.

The table lists this clonotype with a few counts. The gene calls are TRBV24-1 and TRBJ2-7; 7 positions agree with TRBD1. The CDR3 consists of 14 residues. CDR1 and CDR2 from the germline V gene are KGHDR and SFDVKD. After removal of 4 bases from V and 2 bases from J, the junction contained 4 bases not matched to a gene. CDR3 loop: CATSDSGQPYEQYF. The CDR3 coding sequence is TGTGCCACCAGTGACTCGGGACAGCCCTACGAGCAGTACTTC.

This clonotype was seen repeatedly, ten times or more. V usage is TRBV28 and J usage is TRBJ2-3; D possibly corresponds to TRBD1 (6 bases). Germline loops: CDR1 MDHEN, CDR2 SYDVKM. V was cut by 6 bases and J by 4 bases, with 11 bases left in between. The CDR3 consists of 13 residues. This CDR3 is CASSLGAPDTQYF. In nucleotides, the CDR3 is TGTGCCAGCAGCTTGGGGGCCCCAGATACGCAGTATTTT.

In its sample, this clonotype was seen many times. The chain combines TRBV12-3 or TRBV12-4 with TRBJ2-1; 7 bases align to TRBD2. Trimming cost V 3 bases and J 6 bases; bases outside gene matches: 8. The CDR3 has 15 amino acids. CDR3 residues: CASSFGVGGTNEQFF. The CDR3 nucleotides read TGTGCCAGCAGTTTTGGAGTGGGGGGGACCAATGAGCAGTTCTTC.

The genes are TRBV3-1 and TRBJ2-3; D remains ambiguous. Germline V gives CDR1 LGHDT, CDR2 YNNKEL (reference sequence). The CDR3 runs to 14 residues. Between the trimmed V and J ends, which lost 4 bases and 4 bases, there was a span of 12 bases. In nucleotides, the CDR3 is TGTGCCAGCAGCCTGGGTATAGCAGCAGATACGCAGTATTTT. Residues: CASSLGIAADTQYF.

This clonotype was recorded many times. The chain carries TRBV2 and TRBJ2-3; D remains ambiguous. The germline gives CDR1 SNHLY, CDR2 FYNNEI. The CDR3 length is 13 residues. The V gene lost 9 bases and the J gene lost 2 bases, with 12 bases spanning the gap. The CDR3 loop is CASLARNTDTQYF. CDR3 nucleotides: TGTGCCAGTTTGGCTAGGAACACAGATACGCAGTATTTT. Based on the CDR3 plus reference TRBV2 and TRBJ2-3, the full variable domain is EPEVTQTPSHQVTQMGQEVILRCVPISNHLYFYWYRQILGQKVEFLVSFYNNEISEKSEIFDDQFSVERPDGSNFTLKIRSTKLEDSAMYFCASLARNTDTQYFGPGTRLTVL.

This clonotype was seen at least ten times. The V and J genes are TRBV7-9 and TRBJ1-1; D unclear. Trimming took off 4 bases at V and 5 bases at J, with 11 bases between the two ends. CDR1 and CDR2 from the germline V gene are SEHNR and FQNEAQ (reference sequence). This CDR3 comprises 13 residues. The CDR3 coding sequence is TGTGCCAGCAGCTCGGACTTGAGGACTGAAGCTTTCTTT. Protein: CASSSDLRTEAFF.

This clonotype showed up many times. The chain uses TRBV10-3 and TRBJ2-1; 8 bases line up with TRBD2. V lost 4 bases to trimming and J lost 0 bases; unmatched junction nucleotides: 5. The CDR3 spans 16 residues. Germline V gives CDR1 ENHRY, CDR2 SYGVKD. For the CDR3, the DNA is TGTGCCATCAGTGTGACTAGCGCGAGCTCCTACAATGAGCAGTTCTTC. Translated: CAISVTSASSYNEQFF.

This clonotype was detected many times. This chain links TRBV29-1 with TRBJ2-5; D is possibly TRBD2 (7 bases). The germline gives CDR1 SQVTM, CDR2 ANQGSEA. CDR3 length: 14 amino acids. V lost 7 bases to trimming and J lost 1 base, with 16 bases between them. Here the CDR3 reads CSGIGGVFQETQYF. CDR3 DNA: TGCAGCGGAATAGGGGGGGTGTTCCAAGAGACCCAGTACTTC.

This clonotype has a handful of counts. The chain links TRBV15 to TRBJ1-4; the match to TRBD1 covers 7 bases. Losses at the gene ends were 6 bases for V and 7 bases for J; bases not matched to a gene: 11. CDR1 is LNHNV, CDR2 YYDKDF, per germline (reference sequence). The CDR3 is made up of 15 amino acids. The CDR3 spells CATRDQQGPPEKLFF. The DNA for the CDR3 is TGTGCCACCAGGGACCAACAGGGGCCCCCTGAAAAACTGTTTTTT.

The J gene is TRBJ2-3, the V gene TRBV6-2 or TRBV6-3; D is unresolved. Deletions cut 8 bases from V and 5 bases from J, with 11 bases between. There are 12 residues in the CDR3. Germline V gene data show CDR1 as MNHEY and CDR2 as SVGEGT. The CDR3 DNA reads TGTGCCAGCGTCAACGGAATAGATACGCAGTATTTT. Translated: CASVNGIDTQYF.

CDR3 sequence: CASGSQSTDTQYF. The CDR3 region has the DNA TGTGCCAGCGGGAGTCAGAGCACAGATACGCAGTATTTT. V is TRBV28 and J is TRBJ2-3, with a possible D match to TRBD2 (5 bases). There are 13 residues in the CDR3. Germline V lookup: CDR1 MDHEN, CDR2 SYDVKM. V lost 8 bases to trimming and J lost 0 bases, with 9 bases between them.

This clonotype has ten or more counts. The V call is TRBV2, the J call TRBJ1-6, with D perhaps TRBD1 (6 bases). Germline-derived CDR1 and CDR2 are SNHLY and FYNNEI. This CDR3 has 15 amino acids. V was trimmed by 1 base and J by 9 bases, leaving 13 bases between them. CDR3 residues: CASSEEAGVGSPLHF. DNA for the CDR3: TGTGCCAGCAGTGAAGAGGCAGGGGTCGGTTCACCCCTCCACTTT.

This clonotype appeared many times. J is TRBJ2-7 and V is TRBV7-9; D not resolved. CDR3 length equals 15 residues. Looked up from germline, CDR1 is SEHNR and CDR2 is FQNEAQ (reference sequence). Trimming shortened V by 1 base and J by 6 bases, and 16 bases separated the two germline ends. In DNA, the CDR3 is TGTGCCAGCAGCTTAGATGGTGGAGCGCTGGGCGAGCAGTACTTC. It yields the protein CASSLDGGALGEQYF.

This clonotype appeared many times. The chain employs TRBV9 and TRBJ1-2, with TRBD1 identical over 7 bases. The CDR3 has 12 amino acids. The germline V gene encodes CDR1 SGDLS and CDR2 YYNGEE. With V trimmed by 1 base and J by 8 bases, 2 bases remained unmatched. The CDR3 DNA sequence: TGTGCCAGCAGCGTACCGACAGGGGGCTACACCTTC. Translating gives CASSVPTGGYTF.

This clonotype was detected a few times. The rearrangement joins TRBV11-2 to TRBJ2-3; D uncertain. The germline CDR1 and CDR2 sequences are SGHAT and FQNNGV. The CDR3 has 18 amino acids. V lost 3 bases and J lost 4, with 23 bases in between. For the CDR3, the DNA is TGTGCCAGCAGCTTCGCCGGCCGGAATGGCCCCTGGGCAGATACGCAGTATTTT. Translating it yields CASSFAGRNGPWADTQYF.

V and J are TRBV20-1 and TRBJ2-3, with D unresolved. Trimming left V 0 bases short and J 2 bases short, with 15 bases between. Germline V CDR1 and CDR2: DFQATT, SNEGSKA (reference sequence). The CDR3 runs to 16 residues. The CDR3 DNA is TGCAGTGCTAGAGATCCTCGGGTTGCCATCACAGATACGCAGTATTTT. Translation gives CSARDPRVAITDTQYF.

This clonotype was counted ten times or more. The chain recombines TRBV12-3 or TRBV12-4 with TRBJ2-7, with D possibly matching TRBD2 (5 bases). The V end lost 6 bases, the J end lost 1 base, and 16 bases lay between the germline ends. The CDR3 length is 15 residues. CDR3 in amino acids: CASSSPRTESYEQYF. The CDR3 bases are TGTGCCAGCAGCTCCCCCCGGACTGAATCCTACGAGCAGTACTTC.